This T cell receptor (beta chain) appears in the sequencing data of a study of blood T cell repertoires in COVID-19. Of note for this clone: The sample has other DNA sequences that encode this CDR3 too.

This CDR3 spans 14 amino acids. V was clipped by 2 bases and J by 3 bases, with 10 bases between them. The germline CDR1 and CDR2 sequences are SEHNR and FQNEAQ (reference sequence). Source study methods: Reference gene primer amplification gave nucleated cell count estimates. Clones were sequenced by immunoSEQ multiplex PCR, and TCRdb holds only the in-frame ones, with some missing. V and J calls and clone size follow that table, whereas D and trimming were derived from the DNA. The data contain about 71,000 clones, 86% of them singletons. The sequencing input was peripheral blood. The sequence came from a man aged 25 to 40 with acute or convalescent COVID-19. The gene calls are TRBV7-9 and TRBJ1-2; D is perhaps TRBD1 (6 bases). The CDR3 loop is CASSLSRGDYGYTF. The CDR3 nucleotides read TGTGCCAGCAGCTTAAGCAGGGGTGACTATGGCTACACCTTC.